This TCR beta chain was captured by sequencing in a study of T cell changes during pregnancy in multiple sclerosis. Assay used: immunoSEQ multiplex PCR; TCRdb lists only in-frame clones, some missing. The sample carries around 24,000 clones, more than 80% recorded once. This CDR3 is built from 14 residues. V lost 4 bases to trimming and J lost 2 bases; unmatched junction nucleotides: 3. CDR1 and CDR2 (germline): SGDLS, YYNGEE. V gene TRBV9 combines with J gene TRBJ2-7; 10 positions match TRBD1. The sample here was CD8+ T cells from peripheral blood mononuclear cells, taken in the first trimester of pregnancy. The clonotype originates from a female donor in good health, enrolled as a control in a pregnancy study. CDR3 nucleotides: TGTGCCAGCAGCACCGACAGGGGGCCCTACGAGCAGTACTTC. Translating gives CASSTDRGPYEQYF.